One sample yielded the 32 T cell receptor beta chains listed below, sequenced in a study of cytomegalovirus exposure and HLA in healthy donors. The PCR contained 60 Vbeta and 13 Jbeta primers. Clones were sequenced by immunoSEQ multiplex PCR, and TCRdb holds only the in-frame ones, with some missing. Of about 67,000 clones detected, 68% appear once; the ten largest clones hold 2% to 2.5%. Source material: PBMCs. Source of these receptors: a woman under 40 in good health and CMV-seronegative.

The chain is built from TRBV12-5 and TRBJ1-1; D is uncertain. The CDR3 has 12 residues. Per the germline V gene, CDR1 is LGHNT and CDR2 is FRNRAP. Trimming stripped 6 bases from V and 7 bases from J, with 12 bases between. The CDR3 sequence: CASGKAELEAFF. The CDR3 DNA follows: TGTGCTAGTGGAAAAGCGGAGCTTGAAGCTTTCTTT. The full variable domain, completed using reference TRBV12-5 and TRBJ1-1, is DARVTQTPRHKVTEMGQEVTMRCQPILGHNTVFWYRQTMMQGLELLAYFRNRAPLDDSGMPKDRFSAEMPDATLATLKIQPSEPRDSAVYFCASGKAELEAFFGQGTRLTVV.

The V and J genes are TRBV19 and TRBJ1-1, with TRBD1 matching 7 bases. The CDR3 has 14 amino acids. The J segment lost 4 bases and the V segment lost 6 bases, leaving 8 bases of the junction unmatched. Germline values: CDR1 LNHDA, CDR2 SQIVND (reference sequence). The DNA for the CDR3 is TGTGCCAGTAGGGAGGCAGGGGGACCCACTGAAGCTTTCTTT. As protein: CASREAGGPTEAFF.

In this sample, this clone turned up a few times. V gene TRBV7-6 combines with J gene TRBJ2-3; D may be TRBD2 (5 bases). Germline CDR1 is SGHVS and CDR2 is FNYEAQ. This CDR3 spans 15 amino acids. The ends were cut back, 0 bases at V and 4 bases at J, with 11 bases in the middle. The CDR3 loop is CASSLARLSPDTQYF. CDR3 coding DNA: TGTGCCAGCAGCTTAGCCAGACTATCCCCAGATACGCAGTATTTT.

This sequence joins TRBV6-5 and TRBJ2-1, with TRBD2 matching over 9 bases. Germline-derived CDR1 and CDR2 are MNHEY and SVGAGI. The CDR3 extends over 16 amino acids. J was trimmed by 9 bases and V by 2 bases; bases with no gene match: 11. The CDR3 loop is CASSYQLAGGRSEQFF. The CDR3 DNA sequence: TGTGCCAGCAGTTACCAATTGGCGGGGGGGCGAAGTGAGCAGTTCTTC.

This chain links TRBV6-5 with TRBJ1-3, with TRBD1 as a possible D gene (5 bases). The V gene lost 7 bases and the J gene lost 4 bases, with 17 bases spanning the gap. The germline gives CDR1 MNHEY, CDR2 SVGAGI. CDR3 length: 15 residues. This CDR3 is CASTPWEGPGNTIYF. The CDR3 nucleotides read TGTGCCAGCACCCCTTGGGAGGGACCAGGAAACACCATATATTTT.

This rearrangement joins TRBV5-1 to TRBJ2-1; 7 positions match TRBD1. The CDR3 is 14 amino acids. The germline gives CDR1 SGHRS, CDR2 YFSETQ. Trimming at V came to 0 bases and at J to 7 bases, leaving 4 bases not matched to a gene. The CDR3, as DNA: TGCGCCAGCAGCTTGGGGACGACAGGGAATGAGCAGTTCTTC. As protein: CASSLGTTGNEQFF.

V is TRBV5-8 and J is TRBJ1-6, with 9 bases that match TRBD1. V shed 5 bases, J shed 7 bases, and the junction held 7 bases outside the gene matches. Germline V gene sequence: CDR1 SGHTS, CDR2 YDEGEE. The CDR3 spans 15 residues. As DNA, the CDR3 is TGTGCCAGCAGTCGAGGACAGGGGAGGAATTCACCCCTCCACTTT. Translating it yields CASSRGQGRNSPLHF. The whole variable domain, remainder taken from reference TRBV5-8 and TRBJ1-6, is EAGVTQSPTHLIKTRGQQATLRCSPISGHTSVYWYQQALGLGLQFLLWYDEGEERNRGNFPPRFSGRQFPNYSSELNVNALELEDSALYLCASSRGQGRNSPLHFGNGTRLTVT.

This clone occurred a few times. The chain couples TRBV5-4 to TRBJ1-1; D ambiguous. V shed 2 bases and J shed 1 base, with 9 bases lying between them. This CDR3 is built from 14 residues. Germline CDR1 and CDR2: SGHNT and YYREEE (reference sequence). The CDR3 sequence: CASSFAAGNTEAFF. CDR3 bases: TGTGCCAGCAGCTTCGCGGCGGGGAACACTGAAGCTTTCTTT.

The rearrangement links TRBV6-1 to TRBJ1-3; 7 bases map to TRBD1. CDR1 and CDR2 from the germline V gene are MNHNS and SASEGT. The CDR3 extends over 13 amino acids. The trim removed 10 bases at V and 5 bases at J, leaving 8 bases unmatched. For the CDR3, the DNA is TGTGCCACCCGACAGGGTACTAGAAACACCATATATTTT. It is translated as CATRQGTRNTIYF.

This clone was counted only a few times. The chain recombines TRBV6-6 with TRBJ2-1; 7 bases match TRBD1. Trimming removed 1 base from V and 10 bases from J; junction bases left unmatched: 1. The length of the CDR3 is 12 residues. Germline V gene sequence: CDR1 MNHNY, CDR2 SVGAGI (reference sequence). Here the CDR3 reads CASSYLDREQFF. In DNA form, the CDR3 reads TGTGCCAGCAGTTACTTGGACAGGGAGCAGTTCTTC.

This clone appeared a single time. This chain links TRBV7-9 with TRBJ1-5; no reliable D call. Germline assignment: CDR1 SEHNR and CDR2 FQNEAQ (reference sequence). The CDR3 runs 12 residues. V lost 6 bases and J lost 2, with 5 bases in between. The DNA of the CDR3 is TGTGCCAGCAGACGGGGCAATCAGCCCCAGCATTTT. Its protein product is CASRRGNQPQHF. The entire variable domain, with the rest obtained from reference TRBV7-9 and TRBJ1-5, is as follows: DTGVSQNPRHKITKRGQNVTFRCDPISEHNRLYWYRQTLGQGPEFLTYFQNEAQLEKSRLLSDRFSAERPKGSFSTLEIQRTEQGDSAMYLCASRRGNQPQHFGDGTRLSIL.

The V call is TRBV19, the J call TRBJ2-5, with TRBD2 identical over 15 bases. The CDR3 totals 18 residues. V dropped 1 base and J dropped 5; count of bases not matched to a gene: 8. CDR1 and CDR2 from the germline V gene are LNHDA and SQIVND (reference sequence). CDR3: CASSIAHLGLAGGETQYF. CDR3 coding DNA: TGTGCCAGTAGTATAGCTCACCTTGGACTAGCGGGGGGGGAGACCCAGTACTTC.

V and J are TRBV7-2 and TRBJ1-5; no definite D call. The CDR3 sequence is 14 residues long. Germline values: CDR1 SGHTA, CDR2 FQGNSA. V lost 3 bases and J 2 bases, leaving 8 bases between the germline ends. The CDR3 here is CASSLTFGNQPQHF. The CDR3, as DNA: TGTGCCAGCAGCTTGACTTTTGGCAATCAGCCCCAGCATTTT.

This chain connects TRBV9 to TRBJ1-6; perhaps TRBD1 as D (5 bases). This CDR3 spans 14 amino acids. The V end was cut by 0 bases, the J end by 7 bases, with 8 bases between. The V gene's germline CDR1 is SGDLS and CDR2 YYNGEE. The CDR3 is CASSVGQGNSPLHF. The CDR3 nucleotides are TGTGCCAGCAGCGTAGGTCAGGGAAATTCACCCCTCCACTTT.

The chain uses TRBV29-1 and TRBJ1-1; weak D call: TRBD1 (6 bases). V was shortened by 4 bases and J by 3 bases, with 12 bases between the two germline ends. Germline V gives CDR1 SQVTM, CDR2 ANQGSEA. This CDR3 comprises 13 residues. CDR3 DNA: TGCAGCGTTGCTGGGGGCGCATACACTGAAGCTTTCTTT. This encodes CSVAGGAYTEAFF.

This clone occurred a few times. This chain joins TRBV19 and TRBJ1-1; possibly TRBD1 for D (5 bases). This CDR3 is built from 16 residues. Germline V lookup: CDR1 LNHDA, CDR2 SQIVND (reference sequence). Trimming took off 5 bases at V and 1 base at J, with 17 bases between the two ends. CDR3 bases: TGTGCCAGTAGTCCGGGGGTCGGGAAAGCGAACACTGAAGCTTTCTTT. It specifies CASSPGVGKANTEAFF.

This clone was detected a few times. The rearrangement uses TRBV14 and TRBJ1-2; a weak D match, TRBD1 (5 bases). The germline CDR1 and CDR2 sequences are SGHDN and FVKESK. With 1 base removed from V and 4 bases from J, the gap between germline ends came to 10 bases. The CDR3 contains 14 residues. The CDR3 DNA reads as TGTGCCAGCAGCCAAGCCCGACAGCCCTATGGCTACACCTTC. Amino acid sequence: CASSQARQPYGYTF. Based on the CDR3 plus reference TRBV14 and TRBJ1-2, the full variable domain is EAGVTQFPSHSVIEKGQTVTLRCDPISGHDNLYWYRRVMGKEIKFLLHFVKESKQDESGMPNNRFLAERTGGTYSTLKVQPAELEDSGVYFCASSQARQPYGYTFGSGTRLTVV.

This clone came up once. Other DNA sequences in the same sample also yield this CDR3. This chain joins TRBV19 and TRBJ1-5; weak D call: TRBD1 (6 bases). Trimming shortened V by 7 bases and J by 5 bases, and 9 bases separated the two germline ends. The CDR3 has 12 amino acids. Germline assignment: CDR1 LNHDA and CDR2 SQIVND (reference sequence). The CDR3 nucleotides are TGTGCCAGTACACAGGGTGATCAGCCCCAGCATTTT. It specifies CASTQGDQPQHF.

This clone was recorded a few times. A read error may account for a junction end that differs from germline. The chain recombines TRBV7-2 with TRBJ1-2; 8 bases are shared with TRBD1. Germline loops: CDR1 SGHTA, CDR2 FQGNSA. The CDR3 totals 14 residues. The CDR3 reads CASSPTTGAYGYTF. The DNA for the CDR3 is TGCGCCAGCAGCCCGACGACAGGGGCTTATGGCTACACCTTC.

The chain carries TRBV19 and TRBJ1-5; D possibly corresponds to TRBD1 (6 bases). V lost 6 bases to trimming and J lost 3 bases, with 15 bases between them. Germline V gene data show CDR1 as LNHDA and CDR2 as SQIVND (reference sequence). The CDR3 consists of 15 residues. The CDR3 is CASREIRGYNQPQHF. The DNA for the CDR3 is TGTGCCAGTAGAGAAATCAGGGGTTACAATCAGCCCCAGCATTTT.

This chain uses TRBV6-4 with TRBJ1-1; TRBD1 agrees at 7 bases. Germline values: CDR1 MRHNA, CDR2 SNTAGT. There are 15 residues in the CDR3. V was pared by 4 bases and J by 3 bases, with 8 bases of the junction left unmatched. CDR3 loop: CASSGKGADHTEAFF. The CDR3 nucleotides are TGTGCCAGCAGTGGAAAGGGGGCTGATCACACTGAAGCTTTCTTT.

This clone ranks as medium-sized. This rearrangement joins TRBV7-9 to TRBJ2-7, with a weak D call TRBD1 (6 bases). The germline V gene has CDR1 SEHNR and CDR2 FQNEAQ (reference sequence). The CDR3 is 14 amino acids. The V and J ends lost 5 bases and 1 base respectively, with 12 bases between them. In nucleotides, the CDR3 is TGTGCCAGCAGCCCGTGGGACAATTCCTACGAGCAGTACTTC. This encodes CASSPWDNSYEQYF.

To note about this clone: The junction shows a germline mismatch at one end, possibly a read error. The chain employs TRBV2 and TRBJ2-2; 9 nucleotides agree with TRBD1. CDR3 length equals 16 residues. The germline V gene encodes CDR1 SNHLY and CDR2 FYNNEI. The CDR3 reads CASAADRGVDTGGLFF. In DNA form, the CDR3 reads TGTGCCAGCGCAGCCGACAGGGGGGTAGACACCGGGGGGCTGTTTTTT.

The rearrangement links TRBV5-1 to TRBJ2-3, with D possibly matching TRBD2 (6 bases). This CDR3 spans 15 amino acids. V was trimmed by 3 bases and J by 8 bases, leaving 19 bases between them. Germline V gene lookup returns CDR1 SGHRS and CDR2 YFSETQ. CDR3 sequence: CASSSRTTLEGTQYF. CDR3 nucleotides: TGCGCCAGCAGCTCGAGGACTACCTTAGAGGGTACGCAGTATTTT.

The chain links TRBV19 to TRBJ1-2, with 9 bases that match TRBD1. The V gene's germline CDR1 is LNHDA and CDR2 SQIVND (reference sequence). Trimming removed 6 bases from V and 8 bases from J; junction bases left unmatched: 10. The CDR3 is 14 residues long. CDR3 in amino acids: CASSPRDRARGYTF. In DNA form, the CDR3 reads TGTGCCAGTAGCCCCCGGGACAGGGCTCGGGGCTACACCTTC.

This clone was recorded a few times. The chain combines TRBV2 with TRBJ1-2; 10 positions match TRBD1. The ends lost 6 bases at V and 8 bases at J; junction bases unmatched: 6. This CDR3 comprises 13 residues. The germline gives CDR1 SNHLY, CDR2 FYNNEI. This CDR3 reads CASRPTGGGGYTF. CDR3 coding DNA: TGTGCCAGCAGACCGACAGGGGGCGGAGGCTACACCTTC.

The CDR3 protein is CAGGTDSYEQYF. The CDR3 nucleotides are TGTGCCGGCGGGACGGATTCCTACGAGCAGTACTTC. The rearrangement uses TRBV2 and TRBJ2-7; the D gene is possibly TRBD2 (6 bases). The CDR3 has 12 residues. Germline-derived CDR1 and CDR2 are SNHLY and FYNNEI. Trimming left V 11 bases short and J 1 base short, with 12 bases between.

The rearrangement joins TRBV7-2 to TRBJ2-7; 10 bases agree with TRBD2. CDR3 length equals 15 residues. Germline-derived CDR1 and CDR2 are SGHTA and FQGNSA. J was trimmed by 0 bases and V by 5 bases; bases with no gene match: 4. Written as DNA, the CDR3 is TGTGCCAGCAGCCATCGGACTAGCGGCTCCTACGAGCAGTACTTC. Translation: CASSHRTSGSYEQYF.

The chain is built from TRBV5-5 and TRBJ1-4; 9 bases align to TRBD1. The CDR3 contains 16 residues. Germline assignment: CDR1 SGHKS and CDR2 YYEKEE (reference sequence). Unmatched junction bases numbered 11, after V lost 4 bases and J lost 7 bases. The CDR3 bases are TGTGCCAGCAGCCCCGGGGGACAGGGTGGTTTTGAAAAACTGTTTTTT. Translating gives CASSPGGQGGFEKLFF.

The rearrangement links TRBV28 to TRBJ2-5, with 10 bases matching TRBD2. Germline CDR1 and CDR2: MDHEN and SYDVKM. V shed 5 bases, J shed 4 bases, and the junction held 7 bases outside the gene matches. The CDR3 length is 15 residues. CDR3 sequence reads: CASSRQRGGGETQYF. The DNA for the CDR3 is TGTGCCAGCAGTCGGCAGCGGGGGGGCGGAGAGACCCAGTACTTC.

V is TRBV7-2 and J is TRBJ2-5; D ambiguous. Trimming shortened V by 6 bases and J by 4 bases, and 21 bases separated the two germline ends. The CDR3 totals 16 residues. Per germline, CDR1 SGHTA and CDR2 FQGNSA. This CDR3 reads CASSHLRRYVPETQYF. The CDR3 nucleotides are TGTGCCAGCAGTCACCTGCGTCGATATGTTCCAGAGACCCAGTACTTC.

The chain combines TRBV6-5 with TRBJ2-4, with 7 bases fitting TRBD1. CDR1 and CDR2 from the germline V gene are MNHEY and SVGAGI. The CDR3 runs to 15 residues. V trimming: 5 bases; J trimming: 3 bases; junction bases outside the gene matches: 7. CDR3 residues: CASSPRGTSKNIQYF. DNA of the CDR3: TGTGCCAGCAGTCCCAGGGGGACAAGCAAAAACATTCAGTACTTC.